The rows below give T cell receptor beta chains drawn from one sample of a study of T cell repertoires in cytomegalovirus infection. No antigen is known for these receptors. One entry per CDR3 protein results from TCRdb running MiXCR on the reads. The data hold 110,000 to 150,000 distinct CDR3 sequences, with roughly 32% observed a single time. Here the sequenced sample was CD8+ T cells from cultured PBMCs, taken from culture after CMV antigen stimulation. The receptor set was obtained from a human donor in good health (CMV status not recorded). Some clones in this sample may be carry-over from other donors' samples. CDR3s include the opening cysteine and the closing phenylalanine or tryptophan. D genes are given only for firm matches. Size values are once, few and many counts, or a class for expanded clones, and some rows have none.

TRBJ2-1,TRBD1,-,TRBV11-3,CASSLERGPYGEQFF,TGTGCCAGCAGCTTAGAGAGGGGGCCCTACGGTGAGCAGTTCTTC
TRBJ2-3,TRBD2,-,TRBV19,CASSIDFPAGGLDTQYF,TGTGCCAGTAGTATAGATTTCCCAGCGGGGGGGTTGGATACGCAGTATTTT
TRBJ1-2,-,-,TRBV5-1,CASSLVDGTSYGYTF,TGCGCCAGCAGCTTGGTTGACGGGACTTCCTATGGCTACACCTTC
TRBJ2-3,-,-,TRBV7-8,CASSLVGGSADTQYF,TGTGCCAGCAGCTTAGTGGGCGGATCCGCAGATACGCAGTATTTT
TRBJ2-1,-,few,TRBV19,CASSFLGYNEQFF,TGTGCCAGTAGTTTTCTTGGGTACAATGAGCAGTTCTTC
TRBJ2-3,TRBD2,-,TRBV10-3,CAISETSGVGDTQYF,TGTGCCATCAGTGAAACTAGCGGGGTGGGAGATACGCAGTATTTT
TRBJ2-3,-,-,TRBV29-1,CSVDPHRGGRADTQYF,TGCAGCGTTGACCCCCATAGGGGGGGCCGGGCAGATACGCAGTATTTT
TRBJ2-3,TRBD2,-,TRBV19,CASSFRRGSPDTQYF,TGTGCCAGTAGTTTTCGGCGGGGGTCCCCAGATACGCAGTATTTT
TRBJ2-1,-,many,TRBV7-6,CASSLGAEPYNEQFF,TGTGCCAGCAGCTTAGGCGCGGAACCCTACAATGAGCAGTTCTTC
TRBJ2-5,TRBD1,-,TRBV7-2,CASQGTGGSVTQYF,TGTGCCAGCCAGGGGACAGGGGGCAGCGTGACCCAGTACTTC
TRBJ1-6,TRBD1,few,TRBV19,CASSPQGQGARNSPLHF,TGTGCCAGTAGTCCCCAGGGACAGGGGGCGAGGAATTCACCCCTCCACTTT
TRBJ1-1,TRBD1,once,TRBV12-3/TRBV12-4,CASRQGHTTEAFF,TGTGCCAGCAGACAGGGGCATACCACTGAAGCTTTCTTT
TRBJ2-2,TRBD2,once,TRBV12-3/TRBV12-4,CASSFLPGGDGELFF,TGTGCCAGCAGTTTCCTTCCGGGGGGTGACGGGGAGCTGTTTTTT
TRBJ2-7,TRBD1,-,TRBV28,CASSDRDRAYEQYF,TGTGCCAGCAGCGATCGGGACAGGGCCTACGAGCAGTACTTC
TRBJ2-5,TRBD1,-,TRBV5-6,CASSGTEYGETQYF,TGTGCCAGCAGCGGGACAGAGTACGGAGAGACCCAGTACTTC
TRBJ1-2,-,few,TRBV7-9,CASSLASENYGYTF,TGTGCCAGCAGCTTAGCGAGCGAGAACTATGGCTACACCTTC
TRBJ2-1,TRBD1,few,TRBV28,CASSFGQGAFDEQFF,TGTGCCAGCAGCTTCGGACAGGGGGCATTCGATGAGCAGTTCTTC
TRBJ1-1,-,-,TRBV19,CASTPDGATEAFF,TGTGCCAGTACCCCGGATGGCGCCACTGAAGCTTTCTTT
TRBJ2-1,-,-,TRBV7-2,CASSRTGRVSYNEQFF,TGTGCCAGCAGTCGTACGGGGCGCGTATCCTACAATGAGCAGTTCTTC
TRBJ1-2,TRBD1,few,TRBV10-3,CATGQAPYGYTF,TGTGCCACAGGACAGGCCCCCTATGGCTACACCTTC
TRBJ1-5,TRBD1,few,TRBV19,CASSHDRGRQPQHF,TGTGCCAGTAGCCATGACAGGGGTCGACAGCCCCAGCATTTT
TRBJ1-4,-,few,TRBV4-1,CASSQEGTVNKVLFF,TGCGCCAGCAGCCAAGAGGGGACCGTCAATAAAGTACTGTTTTTT
TRBJ2-7,-,once,TRBV4-1,CASSQVQGGSYEQYF,TGCGCCAGCAGCCAAGTGCAGGGGGGCTCCTACGAGCAGTACTTC
TRBJ2-1,-,-,TRBV20-1,CSARPNEQFF,TGCAGTGCTAGGCCCAATGAGCAGTTCTTC
TRBJ1-6,-,-,TRBV13,CASRTRGGLSYNSPLHF,TGTGCCAGCAGGACCCGCGGGGGGCTGTCCTATAATTCACCCCTCCACTTT
TRBJ2-2,-,many,TRBV6-6,CASSYSQASNTGELFF,TGTGCCAGCAGTTACTCTCAGGCTTCGAACACCGGGGAGCTGTTTTTT
TRBJ2-7,TRBD1,-,TRBV6-1,CASSEGQGGPSYEQYF,TGTGCCAGCAGTGAGGGACAGGGCGGGCCCTCCTACGAGCAGTACTTC
TRBJ2-1,TRBD1,-,TRBV7-8,CASSYRTGQGYNEQFF,TGTGCCAGCAGCTACCGGACAGGGCAGGGCTACAATGAGCAGTTCTTC
TRBJ2-3,TRBD2,-,TRBV6-5,CASSPFGFGGWTDTQYF,TGTGCCAGCAGTCCCTTTGGGTTCGGGGGGTGGACAGATACGCAGTATTTT
TRBJ2-7,TRBD2,-,TRBV7-8,CASSLWTSGGYEQYF,TGTGCCAGCAGCCTATGGACTAGCGGGGGCTACGAGCAGTACTTC
TRBJ1-2,-,-,TRBV2,CASSGRVGIYGYTF,TGTGCCAGCAGTGGGCGTGTAGGAATCTATGGCTACACCTTC
TRBJ2-3,TRBD1,-,TRBV6-6,CASSQTGIPDTQYF,TGTGCCAGCAGCCAGACAGGGATCCCAGATACGCAGTATTTT